The clone carrying this TCR beta chain was counted between two and nine times. Its antigen is still unknown. This specimen belongs to a study of long-term antiretroviral therapy in people with HIV. Study-wide results and caveats: Control repertoires displayed wider CDR3 length ranges than the HIV repertoires. Older ART regimens may have been in use when blood was drawn between the mid-2000s and the late 2010s. The data indicate that diversity increased after ART but remained below transplant donor controls.

V dropped 7 bases and J dropped 7 bases, with 14 bases sitting between them. The CDR3 covers 13 residues. Looked up from germline, CDR1 is LNHDA and CDR2 is SQIVND (reference sequence). The libraries were made with immunoSEQ v3.0 at survey level. A target of 40,000-50,000 T-cell genomes per sample was set for sequencing. TCRdb's table, derived via immunoSEQ multiplex PCR, lists solely in-frame clones and lacks some. The data show 15,000 to 20,000 clones, around three quarters seen once. This receptor was taken from a man between 45 and 60 years old with HIV. The source was unsorted PBMCs, collected 2.2 years after starting antiretroviral therapy. The rearrangement uses TRBV19 and TRBJ1-5; no firm D call. The CDR3 reads CASNGGWQQPQHF. DNA for the CDR3: TGTGCCAGTAACGGTGGGTGGCAGCAGCCCCAGCATTTT.